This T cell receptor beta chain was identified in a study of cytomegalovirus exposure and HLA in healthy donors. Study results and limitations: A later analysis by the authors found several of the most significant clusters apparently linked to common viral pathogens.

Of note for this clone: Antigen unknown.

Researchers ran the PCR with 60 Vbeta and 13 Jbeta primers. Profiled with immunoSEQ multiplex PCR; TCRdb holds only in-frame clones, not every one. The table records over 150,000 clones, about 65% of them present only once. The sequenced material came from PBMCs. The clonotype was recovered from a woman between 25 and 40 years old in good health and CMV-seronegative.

This CDR3 is CAWSVGGTNEKLFF. CDR3 DNA sequence: TGTGCCTGGAGTGTGGGGGGTACTAATGAAAAACTGTTTTTT. The genes are TRBV30 and TRBJ1-4, with D perhaps TRBD1 (5 bases). V dropped 0 bases and J dropped 2 bases, with 7 bases sitting between them. The CDR3 covers 14 residues. Germline CDR1 and CDR2: GTSNPN and SVGIG (reference sequence). Full variable domain (rest looked up from reference TRBV30 and TRBJ1-4): SQTIHQWPATLVQPVGSPLSLECTVEGTSNPNLYWYRQAAGRGLQLLFYSVGIGQISSEVPQNLSASRPQDRQFILSSKKLLLSDSGFYLCAWSVGGTNEKLFFGSGTQLSVL.